This T cell receptor beta chain was captured in a study of cytomegalovirus exposure and HLA in healthy donors. Study as a whole: For the roughly 390 genotyped donors, approximately 82% fell within the Caucasian-associated ancestry cluster. Points from the study as a whole: A previous analysis found most TCR beta V segments productive roughly 90% or roughly 30% of the time. The study flagged about 160 TCR beta chains as cytomegalovirus-associated.

This PCR relied on a set of 60 Vbeta primers and 13 Jbeta primers. TCRdb's table, derived via immunoSEQ multiplex PCR, lists solely in-frame clones and lacks some. The data show 200,000 to 250,000 clones, 60% to 85% seen once. Comment on this clone: Its antigen remains unidentified. The identical CDR3 is also encoded by other nucleotide sequences in the sample.

Trimming stripped 5 bases from V and 6 bases from J, with 9 bases between. Germline V CDR1 and CDR2: SGHTA, FQGNSA. CDR3 length equals 12 residues. The genes are TRBV7-2 and TRBJ2-3; possibly TRBD1 for D (5 bases). The receptor was isolated from a man aged 35-49 years in good health and CMV-seronegative. Sequenced sample: PBMCs. Here the CDR3 DNA reads TGTGCCAGCAGCCTGACAGCGGATACGCAGTATTTT. Protein sequence: CASSLTADTQYF.